These T cell receptor beta chains were read from a single sample in a study of cytomegalovirus exposure and HLA in healthy donors. Profiled with immunoSEQ multiplex PCR; TCRdb holds only in-frame clones, not every one. Among 150,000 to 200,000 clones listed, 70% to 85% were seen once. Sequencing was done on a sample of PBMCs. Receptor source: a woman in her twenties or thirties in good health and CMV-seronegative. Each CDR3 is given with its conserved first and last residue. A D gene is named only where the DNA matches it firmly. Clone size appears in some rows only: once, few, many, or a class for an expanded clone.

clone_size: -; j_call: TRBJ2-3; v_call: TRBV4-1; d_call: TRBD2; cdr3_nt: TGCGCCAGCAGCCGGGGGGGAGGGGACCCGAGCACAGATACGCAGTATTTT; cdr3_aa: CASSRGGGDPSTDTQYF
clone_size: -; j_call: TRBJ1-1; v_call: TRBV7-9; d_call: -; cdr3_nt: TGTGCCAGCAGCTTAGGGACAGTGAACACTGAAGCTTTCTTT; cdr3_aa: CASSLGTVNTEAFF
clone_size: -; j_call: TRBJ2-7; v_call: TRBV18; d_call: TRBD2; cdr3_nt: TGTGCCAGCTCACCACCGGGGCGGGGGACCTACGAGCAGTACTTC; cdr3_aa: CASSPPGRGTYEQYF
clone_size: -; j_call: TRBJ1-1; v_call: TRBV4-2; d_call: -; cdr3_nt: TGTGCCAGCAGCCCCTCACCCTCTACAGGGCTGAACACTGAAGCTTTCTTT; cdr3_aa: CASSPSPSTGLNTEAFF
clone_size: once; j_call: TRBJ1-5; v_call: TRBV7-9; d_call: TRBD1; cdr3_nt: TGTGCCAGCAGCCTCGGGACAGGGAAAAGCAATCAGCCCCAGCATTTT; cdr3_aa: CASSLGTGKSNQPQHF
clone_size: -; j_call: TRBJ2-7; v_call: TRBV5-1; d_call: -; cdr3_nt: TGCGCCAGCAGCACTACCTCGAAAGCGGGTGGCCCTGGCGAGCAGTACTTC; cdr3_aa: CASSTTSKAGGPGEQYF
clone_size: -; j_call: TRBJ2-3; v_call: TRBV7-3; d_call: -; cdr3_nt: TGTGCCAGCAGCCCTTGGGCGGGATTCACAGATACGCAGTATTTT; cdr3_aa: CASSPWAGFTDTQYF
clone_size: -; j_call: TRBJ1-2; v_call: TRBV4-2; d_call: -; cdr3_nt: TGTGCCAGCAGCCAAGACAGGGGTCTTGTCTATGGCTACACCTTC; cdr3_aa: CASSQDRGLVYGYTF
clone_size: -; j_call: TRBJ2-1; v_call: TRBV6-5; d_call: TRBD2; cdr3_nt: TGTGCCAGCAGTTATGGCGGCGGGAGGACCAATGAGCAGTTCTTC; cdr3_aa: CASSYGGGRTNEQFF
clone_size: -; j_call: TRBJ2-1; v_call: TRBV10-3; d_call: -; cdr3_nt: TGTGCCATCAGTGAAGTGCGGCGCACCGTCAATGAGCAGTTCTTC; cdr3_aa: CAISEVRRTVNEQFF
clone_size: few; j_call: TRBJ1-2; v_call: TRBV28; d_call: -; cdr3_nt: TGTGCCAGCAGACCATCACGGGACTATGGCTACACCTTC; cdr3_aa: CASRPSRDYGYTF
clone_size: once; j_call: TRBJ2-2; v_call: TRBV4-1; d_call: TRBD1; cdr3_nt: TGCGCCAGCCAGGACTTAACAGGGGGCATCGGGGAGCTGTTTTTT; cdr3_aa: CASQDLTGGIGELFF
clone_size: -; j_call: TRBJ2-6; v_call: TRBV7-9; d_call: -; cdr3_nt: TGTGCCAGCAGCTTAGCCGGGGGAACCTCTGGGGCCAACGTCCTGACTTTC; cdr3_aa: CASSLAGGTSGANVLTF
clone_size: -; j_call: TRBJ2-1; v_call: TRBV7-9; d_call: TRBD2; cdr3_nt: TGTTCCAGCACCCTTAGGCCCACCGGGACTAGCCCCAGCAATGAGCAGTTCTTC; cdr3_aa: CSSTLRPTGTSPSNEQFF
clone_size: -; j_call: TRBJ2-1; v_call: TRBV30; d_call: TRBD2; cdr3_nt: TGTGCCTGGACTCTACCGGGACTAGCGGGAGGGCCTTACAATGAGCAGTTCTTC; cdr3_aa: CAWTLPGLAGGPYNEQFF
clone_size: -; j_call: TRBJ2-1; v_call: TRBV27; d_call: -; cdr3_nt: TGTGCCAGCAGTTTGACAGGCCTATACAATGAGCAGTTCTTC; cdr3_aa: CASSLTGLYNEQFF
clone_size: -; j_call: TRBJ1-1; v_call: TRBV19; d_call: TRBD1; cdr3_nt: TGTGCCAGTATCCTCGGGACAGCCGGTCCGGCTTTCTTT; cdr3_aa: CASILGTAGPAFF
clone_size: -; j_call: TRBJ1-2; v_call: TRBV9; d_call: -; cdr3_nt: TGTGCCAGCAGCCATTCGGGGGGCGACTATGGCTACACCTTC; cdr3_aa: CASSHSGGDYGYTF
clone_size: few; j_call: TRBJ1-2; v_call: TRBV7-9; d_call: TRBD1; cdr3_nt: TGTGCCAGCAGCCCCCCGGGACAGGGAGCTGGCTACACCTTC; cdr3_aa: CASSPPGQGAGYTF
clone_size: -; j_call: TRBJ2-7; v_call: TRBV18; d_call: -; cdr3_nt: TGTGCCAGCTCACCACGGGTTGTGGAGGGAATCAGGCGCGAGCAGTACTTC; cdr3_aa: CASSPRVVEGIRREQYF
clone_size: -; j_call: TRBJ2-2; v_call: TRBV5-1; d_call: TRBD1; cdr3_nt: TGCGCCAGCAGCCCTCAGACAGGGGGATACACCGGGGAGCTGTTTTTT; cdr3_aa: CASSPQTGGYTGELFF
clone_size: -; j_call: TRBJ1-1; v_call: TRBV27; d_call: -; cdr3_nt: TGTGCCAGCTCTACCCGGCCCGGGATCACTGAAGCTTTCTTT; cdr3_aa: CASSTRPGITEAFF
clone_size: -; j_call: TRBJ2-3; v_call: TRBV7-3; d_call: TRBD1; cdr3_nt: TGTGCCAGCAGCCTGACAGGGGTAGGGGGGACAGATACGCAGTATTTT; cdr3_aa: CASSLTGVGGTDTQYF
clone_size: few; j_call: TRBJ1-1; v_call: TRBV6-5; d_call: TRBD1; cdr3_nt: TGTGCCAGCAGCACCCCCGGGACAGGGGGCACTGAAGCTTTCTTT; cdr3_aa: CASSTPGTGGTEAFF
clone_size: -; j_call: TRBJ1-2; v_call: TRBV7-9; d_call: -; cdr3_nt: TGTGCCAGCAGCTTCGGGGCAGGGGCTAACTATGGCTACACCTTC; cdr3_aa: CASSFGAGANYGYTF
clone_size: few; j_call: TRBJ1-1; v_call: TRBV27; d_call: -; cdr3_nt: TGTGCCAGCAGTCCCACTCAGGGAAACACTGAAGCTTTCTTT; cdr3_aa: CASSPTQGNTEAFF
clone_size: few; j_call: TRBJ1-2; v_call: TRBV4-2; d_call: TRBD1; cdr3_nt: TGTGCCAGCAGCCTACAGGGGCAAAACAATGGCTACACCTTC; cdr3_aa: CASSLQGQNNGYTF
clone_size: -; j_call: TRBJ2-6; v_call: TRBV4-1; d_call: -; cdr3_nt: TGCGCCACCGCACCGGCAGGGGCTGGGGCCAACGTCCTGACTTTC; cdr3_aa: CATAPAGAGANVLTF
clone_size: -; j_call: TRBJ2-7; v_call: TRBV5-4; d_call: TRBD2; cdr3_nt: TGTGCCAGCAGCCCGACTAGCGGGACCTACGAGCAGTACTTC; cdr3_aa: CASSPTSGTYEQYF
clone_size: -; j_call: TRBJ2-3; v_call: TRBV9; d_call: TRBD2; cdr3_nt: TGTGCCAGCAGCAAATTCGGACTAGCGGGAACCAAGGGAGATACGCAGTATTTT; cdr3_aa: CASSKFGLAGTKGDTQYF
clone_size: -; j_call: TRBJ2-3; v_call: TRBV28; d_call: TRBD2; cdr3_nt: TGTGCCAGCAGCCCCTCTCTAGCGGGGGGCACAGATACGCAGTATTTT; cdr3_aa: CASSPSLAGGTDTQYF
clone_size: once; j_call: TRBJ1-2; v_call: TRBV4-1; d_call: -; cdr3_nt: TGCGCCAGCAGCCAAGAGTCAGGGTCCGGGGGCTACACCTTC; cdr3_aa: CASSQESGSGGYTF
clone_size: -; j_call: TRBJ1-2; v_call: TRBV29-1; d_call: -; cdr3_nt: TGCAGCGTTGCCGGTGGCTATGGCTACACCTTC; cdr3_aa: CSVAGGYGYTF
clone_size: few; j_call: TRBJ1-3; v_call: TRBV7-4; d_call: -; cdr3_nt: TGTGCCAGCAGCATCATGGGGGGGACCGGAAACACCATATATTTT; cdr3_aa: CASSIMGGTGNTIYF
clone_size: -; j_call: TRBJ2-7; v_call: TRBV6-5; d_call: -; cdr3_nt: TGTGCCAGCAGTTACAGGCCTTCCAGGGACTACGAGCAGTACTTC; cdr3_aa: CASSYRPSRDYEQYF
clone_size: -; j_call: TRBJ2-7; v_call: TRBV5-1; d_call: -; cdr3_nt: TGCGCCAGCAGCTTCCCGGGAATTGGAAACGAGCAGTACTTC; cdr3_aa: CASSFPGIGNEQYF
clone_size: -; j_call: TRBJ1-2; v_call: TRBV7-9; d_call: -; cdr3_nt: TGTGCCAGCAGCTTAAGTACGGGTAGAGGAGGCTACACCTTC; cdr3_aa: CASSLSTGRGGYTF
clone_size: -; j_call: TRBJ2-1; v_call: TRBV28; d_call: -; cdr3_nt: TGTGCCAGCAGTTTTCCCAGCGGGCACGGATCCTACAATGAGCAGTTCTTC; cdr3_aa: CASSFPSGHGSYNEQFF
clone_size: -; j_call: TRBJ2-1; v_call: TRBV28; d_call: TRBD2; cdr3_nt: TGTGCCAGCAGTTTCGGGACTAGCGCTAACAATGAGCAGTTCTTC; cdr3_aa: CASSFGTSANNEQFF
clone_size: -; j_call: TRBJ2-7; v_call: TRBV28; d_call: TRBD1; cdr3_nt: TGTGCCAGCAGTCGATTAGACAGGGCGGCTCTCTGGGAGCAGTACTTC; cdr3_aa: CASSRLDRAALWEQYF
clone_size: -; j_call: TRBJ1-4; v_call: TRBV5-4; d_call: -; cdr3_nt: TGTGCCAGCAGCCGGGACCGGGGGGATGAAAAACTGTTTTTT; cdr3_aa: CASSRDRGDEKLFF
clone_size: -; j_call: TRBJ2-4; v_call: TRBV27; d_call: -; cdr3_nt: TGTGCCAGCAGGAGGGCAGGGGCCAACATTCAGTACTTC; cdr3_aa: CASRRAGANIQYF
clone_size: -; j_call: TRBJ2-7; v_call: TRBV7-3; d_call: TRBD1; cdr3_nt: TGTGCCAGCAGCTTGGGGACAGTGCCTTTCGAGCAGTACTTC; cdr3_aa: CASSLGTVPFEQYF
clone_size: few; j_call: TRBJ2-7; v_call: TRBV6-1; d_call: TRBD1; cdr3_nt: TGTGCCAGCAGTGAAGCCCCGTGGGGGACAGGGTCCTACGAGCAGTACTTC; cdr3_aa: CASSEAPWGTGSYEQYF
clone_size: -; j_call: TRBJ2-3; v_call: TRBV7-8; d_call: -; cdr3_nt: TGTGCCAGCAGCTTGGGGGCAGTACGGGACACAGATACGCAGTATTTT; cdr3_aa: CASSLGAVRDTDTQYF
clone_size: many; j_call: TRBJ2-6; v_call: TRBV5-1; d_call: TRBD1; cdr3_nt: TGCGCCAGCAGCTGGACAGGGGGCGGTGGGGCCAACGTCCTGACTTTC; cdr3_aa: CASSWTGGGGANVLTF
clone_size: -; j_call: TRBJ1-1; v_call: TRBV7-8; d_call: -; cdr3_nt: TGTGCCAGCAGCTTATGGCCGAACACTGAAGCTTTCTTT; cdr3_aa: CASSLWPNTEAFF
clone_size: -; j_call: TRBJ1-2; v_call: TRBV5-1; d_call: -; cdr3_nt: TGCGCCAGCAGCCTCCGGGACACCGATGGCTACACCTTC; cdr3_aa: CASSLRDTDGYTF
clone_size: -; j_call: TRBJ2-7; v_call: TRBV28; d_call: -; cdr3_nt: TGTGCCAGCAGTTTGACAGGGACTTTCTACGAGCAGTACTTC; cdr3_aa: CASSLTGTFYEQYF
clone_size: few; j_call: TRBJ2-5; v_call: TRBV5-8; d_call: TRBD1; cdr3_nt: TGTGCCAGCAGCCCCCGGGGCAGGGGGCAAGAGACCCAGTACTTC; cdr3_aa: CASSPRGRGQETQYF
clone_size: once; j_call: TRBJ1-2; v_call: TRBV7-2; d_call: TRBD1; cdr3_nt: TGTGCCAGCAGCGCGGGGACAGCTAACTATGGCTACACCTTC; cdr3_aa: CASSAGTANYGYTF
clone_size: -; j_call: TRBJ2-1; v_call: TRBV15; d_call: -; cdr3_nt: TGTGCCACCAAATATCAAGACCTAGGCAATGAGCAGTTCTTC; cdr3_aa: CATKYQDLGNEQFF
clone_size: -; j_call: TRBJ2-2; v_call: TRBV7-2; d_call: TRBD2; cdr3_nt: TGTGCCAGCAGCCGCGGCGGGGGAGCCGGGGAGCTGTTTTTT; cdr3_aa: CASSRGGGAGELFF
clone_size: -; j_call: TRBJ1-1; v_call: TRBV27; d_call: TRBD1; cdr3_nt: TGTGCCAGCAGACTGACAGGGAGCACTGAAGCTTTCTTT; cdr3_aa: CASRLTGSTEAFF